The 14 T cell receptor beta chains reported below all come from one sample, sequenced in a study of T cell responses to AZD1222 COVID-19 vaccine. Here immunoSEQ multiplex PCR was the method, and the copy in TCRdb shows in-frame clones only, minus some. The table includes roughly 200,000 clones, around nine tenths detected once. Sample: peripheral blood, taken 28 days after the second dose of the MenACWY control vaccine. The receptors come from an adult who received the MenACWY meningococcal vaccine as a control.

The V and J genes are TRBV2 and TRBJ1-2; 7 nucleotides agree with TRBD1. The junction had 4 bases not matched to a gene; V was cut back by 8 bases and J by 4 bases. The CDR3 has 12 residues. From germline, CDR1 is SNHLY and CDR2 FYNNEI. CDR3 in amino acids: CASVTGPYGYTF. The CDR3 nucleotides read TGTGCCAGCGTGACAGGGCCCTATGGCTACACCTTC.

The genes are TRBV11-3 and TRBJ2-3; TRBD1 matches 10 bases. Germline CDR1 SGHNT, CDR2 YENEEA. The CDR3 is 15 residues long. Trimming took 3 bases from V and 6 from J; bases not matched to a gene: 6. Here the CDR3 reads CASSFVPGQGDTQYF. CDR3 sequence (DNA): TGTGCCAGCAGCTTCGTCCCGGGACAGGGGGATACGCAGTATTTT.

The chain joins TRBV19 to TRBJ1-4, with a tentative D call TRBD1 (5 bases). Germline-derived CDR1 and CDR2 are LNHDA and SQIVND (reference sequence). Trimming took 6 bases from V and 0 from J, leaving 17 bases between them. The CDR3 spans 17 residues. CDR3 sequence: CASSPGTDLATNEKLFF. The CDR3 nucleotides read TGTGCCAGTAGCCCGGGGACGGACTTAGCAACTAATGAAAAACTGTTTTTT. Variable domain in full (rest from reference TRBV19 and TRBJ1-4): DGGITQSPKYLFRKEGQNVTLSCEQNLNHDAMYWYRQDPGQGLRLIYYSQIVNDFQKGDIAEGYSVSREKKESFPLTVTSAQKNPTAFYLCASSPGTDLATNEKLFFGSGTQLSVL.

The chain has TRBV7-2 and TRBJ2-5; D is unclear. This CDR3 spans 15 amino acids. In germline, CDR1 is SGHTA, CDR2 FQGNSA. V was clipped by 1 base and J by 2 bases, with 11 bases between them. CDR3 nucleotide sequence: TGTGCCAGCAGCTTAGAGGGCAGGCGGCAAGAGACCCAGTACTTC. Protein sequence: CASSLEGRRQETQYF.

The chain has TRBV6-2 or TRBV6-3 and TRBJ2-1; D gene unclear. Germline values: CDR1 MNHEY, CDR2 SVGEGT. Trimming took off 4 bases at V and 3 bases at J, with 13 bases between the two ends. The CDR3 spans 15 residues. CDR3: CASSSTRGGYNEQFF. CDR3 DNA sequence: TGTGCCAGCAGTTCCACCCGTGGCGGCTACAATGAGCAGTTCTTC.

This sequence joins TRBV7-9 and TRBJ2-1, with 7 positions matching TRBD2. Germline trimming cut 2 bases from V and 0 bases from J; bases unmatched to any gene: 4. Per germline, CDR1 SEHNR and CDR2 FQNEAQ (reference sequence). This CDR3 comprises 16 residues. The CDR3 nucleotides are TGTGCCAGCAGCTTATCGGGCGGGAGCTCCTACAATGAGCAGTTCTTC. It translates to CASSLSGGSSYNEQFF. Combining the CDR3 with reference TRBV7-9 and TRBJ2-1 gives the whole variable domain DTGVSQNPRHKITKRGQNVTFRCDPISEHNRLYWYRQTLGQGPEFLTYFQNEAQLEKSRLLSDRFSAERPKGSFSTLEIQRTEQGDSAMYLCASSLSGGSSYNEQFFGPGTRLTVL.

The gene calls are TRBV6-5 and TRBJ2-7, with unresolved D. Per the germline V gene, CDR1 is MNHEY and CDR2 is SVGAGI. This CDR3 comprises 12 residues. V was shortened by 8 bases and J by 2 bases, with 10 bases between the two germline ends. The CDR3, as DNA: TGTGCCAGCGGCCAAATGCCCTACGAGCAGTACTTC. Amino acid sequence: CASGQMPYEQYF.

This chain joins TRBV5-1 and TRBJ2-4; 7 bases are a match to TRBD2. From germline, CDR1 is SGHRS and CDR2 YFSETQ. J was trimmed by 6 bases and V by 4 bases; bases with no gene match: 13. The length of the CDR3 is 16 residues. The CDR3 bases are TGCGCCAGCAGCCCGGACCTGTCGGGAGGAGCAAACATTCAGTACTTC. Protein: CASSPDLSGGANIQYF.

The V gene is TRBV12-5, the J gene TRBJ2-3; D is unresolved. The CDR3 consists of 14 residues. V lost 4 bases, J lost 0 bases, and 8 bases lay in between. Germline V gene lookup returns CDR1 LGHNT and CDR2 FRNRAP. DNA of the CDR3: TGTGCTAGTGGTTCTGGATCTAGCACAGATACGCAGTATTTT. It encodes CASGSGSSTDTQYF.

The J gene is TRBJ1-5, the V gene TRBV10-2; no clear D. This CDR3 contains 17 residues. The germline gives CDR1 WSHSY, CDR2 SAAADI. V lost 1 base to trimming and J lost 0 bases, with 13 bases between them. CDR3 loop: CASSEWAGKNSNQPQHF. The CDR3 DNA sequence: TGCGCCAGCAGTGAGTGGGCCGGTAAAAATAGCAATCAGCCCCAGCATTTT.

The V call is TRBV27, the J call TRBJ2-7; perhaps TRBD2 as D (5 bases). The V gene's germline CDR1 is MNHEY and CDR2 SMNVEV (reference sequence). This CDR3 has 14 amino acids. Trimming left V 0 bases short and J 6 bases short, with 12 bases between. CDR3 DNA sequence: TGTGCCAGCAGTTTATCCTACTCTAGCCGCGAGCAGTACTTC. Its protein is CASSLSYSSREQYF.

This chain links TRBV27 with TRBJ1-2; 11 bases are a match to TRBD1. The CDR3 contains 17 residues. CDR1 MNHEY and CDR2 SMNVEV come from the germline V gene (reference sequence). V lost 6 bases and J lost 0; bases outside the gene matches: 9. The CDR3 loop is CASRNRDRGTTNYGYTF. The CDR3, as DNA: TGTGCCAGCAGGAACCGGGACAGGGGGACTACTAACTATGGCTACACCTTC.

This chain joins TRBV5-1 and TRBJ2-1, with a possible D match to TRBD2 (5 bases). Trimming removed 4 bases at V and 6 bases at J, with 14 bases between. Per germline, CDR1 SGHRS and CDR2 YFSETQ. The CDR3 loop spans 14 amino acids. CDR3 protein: CASSERTSSNEQFF. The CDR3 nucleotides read TGCGCCAGCAGCGAACGAACTAGTTCCAATGAGCAGTTCTTC.

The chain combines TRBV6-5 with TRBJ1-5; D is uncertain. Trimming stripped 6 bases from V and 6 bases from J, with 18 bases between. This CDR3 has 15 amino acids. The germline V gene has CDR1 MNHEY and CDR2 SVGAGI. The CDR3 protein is CASSSLRTGVQPQHF. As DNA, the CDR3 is TGTGCCAGCAGCTCGTTGAGGACTGGGGTTCAGCCCCAGCATTTT.